Listed below are T cell receptor beta chains from one sample, sequenced in a study of T cell changes during pregnancy in multiple sclerosis. Profiled with immunoSEQ multiplex PCR; TCRdb holds only in-frame clones, not every one. The sample contains 80,000 or so clones, approximately 93% of which appear only once. The material was peripheral blood, obtained in the second trimester of pregnancy. These receptors were taken from a female donor in good health, enrolled as a control in a pregnancy study. CDR3s include the opening cysteine and the closing phenylalanine or tryptophan. D genes are given only for firm matches. Expanded clones are given a class, and other clones once, few, many or no size at all.

>TRBJ2-7|-|TRBV2|TRBD2
CAGRVEHEQYF
TGTGCCGGGAGGGTCGAACACGAGCAGTACTTC
>TRBJ2-3|-|TRBV7-6|-
CASSLRARTDTQYF
TGTGCCAGCAGCTTGAGGGCTCGAACAGATACGCAGTATTTT
>TRBJ2-1|-|TRBV7-2|TRBD2
CASSLFSGSSNEQFF
TGTGCCAGCAGCTTATTTAGCGGGAGCTCCAATGAGCAGTTCTTC
>TRBJ1-2|-|TRBV11-2|TRBD1
CASSARRDRNFGYTF
TGTGCCAGCAGCGCGCGCCGGGACAGGAATTTCGGCTACACCTTC
>TRBJ2-3|-|TRBV7-2|TRBD2
CASSLTSGVDTQYF
TGTGCCAGCAGCTTAACTAGCGGAGTAGATACGCAGTATTTT
>TRBJ2-2|once|TRBV7-6|TRBD1
CASSLGTGYTGELFF
TGTGCCAGCAGCTTAGGGACAGGGTACACCGGGGAGCTGTTTTTT
>TRBJ2-5|-|TRBV9|-
CASSVGDSLETQYF
TGTGCCAGCAGCGTAGGAGACAGCCTAGAGACCCAGTACTTC
>TRBJ2-3|-|TRBV28|-
CASSPSPDTQYF
TGTGCCAGCAGTCCTTCCCCAGATACGCAGTATTTT
>TRBJ2-5|-|TRBV11-3|TRBD1
CASSLGTGGTQYF
TGTGCCAGCAGCTTAGGGACAGGGGGGACCCAGTACTTC
>TRBJ1-5|-|TRBV19|-
CASSITGRSANQPQHF
TGTGCCAGTAGTATTACCGGCAGGTCCGCCAATCAGCCCCAGCATTTT
>TRBJ1-1|few|TRBV20-1|-
CSTRTVTEAFF
TGCAGCACCCGGACAGTCACTGAAGCTTTCTTT
>TRBJ2-7|medium-sized|TRBV6-5|TRBD2
CASNQNAGGPYEQYF
TGTGCCAGCAATCAGAATGCGGGAGGCCCCTACGAGCAGTACTTC
>TRBJ2-7|-|TRBV28|-
CASSFLTRGKFYEQYF
TGTGCCAGCAGTTTCCTGACCAGGGGAAAGTTCTACGAGCAGTACTTC
>TRBJ1-2|-|TRBV5-4|-
CASSLDQKGGNYGYTF
TGTGCCAGCAGCTTGGACCAAAAGGGAGGCAACTATGGCTACACCTTC
>TRBJ2-7|once|TRBV18|TRBD1
CASSARDRGIYEQYF
TGTGCCAGCTCGGCCCGGGACAGGGGAATCTACGAGCAGTACTTC
>TRBJ1-2|-|TRBV9|-
CASSVREGEGYTF
TGTGCCAGCAGCGTACGGGAGGGAGAAGGCTACACCTTC
>TRBJ2-2|-|TRBV19|-
CASNRENTGELFF
TGTGCCAGTAATCGGGAGAACACCGGGGAGCTGTTTTTT
>TRBJ1-3|few|TRBV2|-
CASSALSGNTIYF
TGTGCCAGCAGTGCCCTCTCTGGAAACACCATATATTTT
>TRBJ1-3|-|TRBV30|TRBD1
CAWRFDRAGNTIYF
TGTGCCTGGAGATTTGACAGGGCTGGAAACACCATATATTTT
>TRBJ2-3|-|TRBV7-9|TRBD2
CASSPASGRLTDTQYF
TGTGCCAGCAGCCCCGCTAGCGGGAGACTCACAGATACGCAGTATTTT